The 29 T cell receptor beta chains below were found in one sample sequenced in a study of PD-1 blockade in mismatch repair-deficient tumors. The data were produced by immunoSEQ multiplex PCR, yet TCRdb's version contains in-frame clones alone and is incomplete. The table lists approximately 100,000 clones, 82% of them singletons, with about 6.3% in the top ten. The sequencing here drew on peripheral blood, taken approximately 8 months after starting pembrolizumab. The receptors were sampled from an adult with mismatch repair-deficient cancer.

The chain is built from TRBV27 and TRBJ2-5, with 8 bases matching TRBD2. V lost 8 bases and J lost 4; bases outside the gene matches: 12. The germline V gene encodes CDR1 MNHEY and CDR2 SMNVEV (reference sequence). The CDR3 extends over 15 amino acids. For the CDR3, the DNA is TGTGCCAGCGGCCCGGGACTAGGTCTTCTAGAGACCCAGTACTTC. Translation gives CASGPGLGLLETQYF.

This clone was detected only a few times. CDR3 coding DNA: TGTGCCAGCAGTGGGAAGACCGGGGAGCTGTTTTTT. Residues: CASSGKTGELFF. V usage is TRBV21-1 and J usage is TRBJ2-2. TRBV21-1 is given as a pseudogene. This CDR3 is 12 amino acids long.

The chain uses TRBV28 and TRBJ2-3; 8 positions agree with TRBD1. The CDR3 contains 16 residues. The germline V gene encodes CDR1 MDHEN and CDR2 SYDVKM. With V trimmed by 0 bases and J by 0 bases, 2 bases remained unmatched. The CDR3 loop reads CASSLWGTGSTDTQYF. CDR3 nucleotides: TGTGCCAGCAGTTTATGGGGGACAGGTAGCACAGATACGCAGTATTTT.

The rearrangement links TRBV10-2 to TRBJ1-1, with D possibly being TRBD1 (5 bases). The germline CDR1 and CDR2 sequences are WSHSY and SAAADI. With 8 bases removed from V and 4 bases from J, the gap between germline ends came to 17 bases. The CDR3 has 14 residues. The CDR3 nucleotides read TGCGCCAGCCGGGACGGGCGTGGGACCACTGAAGCTTTCTTT. This translates into CASRDGRGTTEAFF.

DNA of the CDR3: TGTGCCAGCAGTTACTCTACCCTCCCGCCCCAGCATTTT. It is translated as CASSYSTLPPQHF. The genes are TRBV6-6 and TRBJ1-5; the D is unclear. The V end was cut by 0 bases, the J end by 9 bases, with 9 bases between. The CDR3 has 13 residues. The germline CDR1 and CDR2 sequences are MNHNY and SVGAGI (reference sequence).

The chain has TRBV5-1 and TRBJ1-4; D is unclear. The CDR3 consists of 14 residues. In germline, CDR1 is SGHRS, CDR2 YFSETQ. Trimming left V 0 bases short and J 4 bases short, with 7 bases between. The CDR3, as DNA: TGCGCCAGCAGCTTGGCAATGGGTAATGAAAAACTGTTTTTT. Encoded protein: CASSLAMGNEKLFF.

The V gene is TRBV30, the J gene TRBJ2-7, with 10 bases that match TRBD1. Looked up from germline, CDR1 is GTSNPN and CDR2 is SVGIG (reference sequence). V lost 3 bases, J lost 3 bases, and 5 bases stayed unmatched. The CDR3 is 14 amino acids. The CDR3 reads CAWSRGTGDYEQYF. The CDR3 bases are TGTGCCTGGAGCCGGGGGACAGGGGACTACGAGCAGTACTTC.

This clone was seen once. The chain is built from TRBV7-8 and TRBJ1-4; 10 bases fit TRBD1. The CDR3 covers 16 residues. The germline V gene has CDR1 SGHVS and CDR2 FQNEAQ. V lost 6 bases, J lost 0 bases, and 4 bases stayed unmatched. The CDR3 region is CASRAGQGATNEKLFF. For the CDR3, the DNA is TGTGCCAGCAGAGCAGGACAGGGGGCAACTAATGAAAAACTGTTTTTT.

The genes are TRBV11-3 and TRBJ2-2, with D possibly TRBD2 on 6 matching bases. The V end was cut by 4 bases, the J end by 0 bases, with 12 bases between. The germline CDR1 and CDR2 sequences are SGHNT and YENEEA. The CDR3 spans 16 residues. CDR3 sequence reads: CASSYLTGANTGELFF. The CDR3 DNA reads TGTGCCAGCAGCTACCTTACGGGAGCGAACACCGGGGAGCTGTTTTTT.

The chain combines TRBV7-2 with TRBJ1-2; D unclear. The CDR3 totals 14 residues. V lost 0 bases to trimming and J lost 1 base, with 6 bases between them. Germline CDR1 and CDR2: SGHTA and FQGNSA. CDR3 sequence (DNA): TGTGCCAGCAGCTTAGCATTCAGTAACTATGGCTACACCTTC. It encodes CASSLAFSNYGYTF. Combining the CDR3 with reference TRBV7-2 and TRBJ1-2 gives the whole variable domain GAGVSQSPSNKVTEKGKDVELRCDPISGHTALYWYRQSLGQGLEFLIYFQGNSAPDKSGLPSDRFSAERTGGSVSTLTIQRTQQEDSAVYLCASSLAFSNYGYTFGSGTRLTVV.

This chain joins TRBV29-1 and TRBJ2-1; no clear D. Between the trimmed V and J ends, which lost 1 base and 4 bases, there was a span of 8 bases. This CDR3 comprises 13 residues. Germline CDR1 is SQVTM and CDR2 is ANQGSEA. The CDR3 loop is CSVEGVSYNEQFF. CDR3 bases: TGCAGCGTTGAAGGGGTGAGTTACAATGAGCAGTTCTTC.

The chain joins TRBV7-2 to TRBJ1-5; D not certain. CDR3 size: 14 residues. CDR1 is SGHTA and CDR2 is FQGNSA in the germline V gene. The ends were cut back, 0 bases at V and 5 bases at J, with 8 bases in the middle. For the CDR3, the DNA is TGTGCCAGCAGCTTAGCGTTGGGTTATCAGCCCCAGCATTTT. Amino acids: CASSLALGYQPQHF.

The chain uses TRBV5-1 and TRBJ1-2; maybe TRBD1 (6 bases). Looked up from germline, CDR1 is SGHRS and CDR2 is YFSETQ. Trimming removed 3 bases at V and 0 bases at J, with 9 bases between. CDR3 length: 14 residues. The CDR3 protein is CASSSDSSNYGYTF. The DNA for the CDR3 is TGCGCCAGCAGCTCGGACAGTTCTAACTATGGCTACACCTTC.

The table lists this clone with a count of one. The chain uses TRBV7-3 and TRBJ2-5, with D unclear. CDR3 length: 13 residues. Germline V gene data show CDR1 as SGHTA and CDR2 as FQGTGA. Deletions cut 2 bases from V and 0 bases from J, with 4 bases between. The CDR3 is CASSLGNQETQYF. Here the CDR3 DNA reads TGTGCCAGCAGCTTAGGGAACCAAGAGACCCAGTACTTC.

The chain joins TRBV4-1 to TRBJ2-3; weak D call: TRBD2 (5 bases). Germline V gene data show CDR1 as MGHRA and CDR2 as YSYEKL. V gave up 2 bases and J gave up 6 bases, with 15 bases separating them. The CDR3 length is 15 residues. CDR3 sequence (DNA): TGCGCCAGCAGCCAAATGGCAGGACGCGGGGATACGCAGTATTTT. This sequence encodes CASSQMAGRGDTQYF.

The rearrangement uses TRBV9 and TRBJ1-1; the D is unclear. V was cut by 0 bases and J by 4 bases, with 10 bases left in between. CDR3 length: 14 residues. Germline loops: CDR1 SGDLS, CDR2 YYNGEE. The CDR3 nucleotides read TGTGCCAGCAGCGTAGCCCCGCTAGGCACTGAAGCTTTCTTT. Its translation: CASSVAPLGTEAFF.

This rearrangement joins TRBV4-3 to TRBJ1-4; D perhaps matches TRBD1 (6 bases). This CDR3 has 14 amino acids. With 4 bases removed from V and 5 bases from J, the gap between germline ends came to 11 bases. Germline-derived CDR1 and CDR2 are LGHNA and YSLEER. The CDR3 reads CASSRDTSNEKLFF. The CDR3 DNA is TGCGCCAGCAGCCGGGACACGTCAAATGAAAAACTGTTTTTT.

The rearrangement uses TRBV15 and TRBJ2-5; no reliable D call. V lost 0 bases to trimming and J lost 5 bases, with 7 bases between them. The germline V gene encodes CDR1 LNHNV and CDR2 YYDKDF (reference sequence). This CDR3 is built from 13 residues. CDR3 amino acids: CATSRDAPETQYF. In DNA form, the CDR3 reads TGTGCCACCAGCAGAGACGCACCGGAGACCCAGTACTTC.

The rearrangement links TRBV4-3 to TRBJ2-7; D uncertain. The germline V and J ends were trimmed by 0 bases and 0 bases, with 6 bases remaining between them. Per the germline V gene, CDR1 is LGHNA and CDR2 is YSLEER. This CDR3 has 14 amino acids. The CDR3 region has the DNA TGCGCCAGCAGCCAAGATACCGACTCCTACGAGCAGTACTTC. It codes for CASSQDTDSYEQYF.

The CDR3 reads CASSREEGVFYEQYF. The CDR3 bases are TGTGCCAGCAGCCGGGAGGAGGGAGTTTTCTACGAGCAGTACTTC. This chain joins TRBV11-2 and TRBJ2-7; 7 bases align to TRBD2. The V gene's germline CDR1 is SGHAT and CDR2 FQNNGV. This CDR3 spans 15 amino acids. J gave up 3 bases and V 5 bases, and 10 bases lay outside the gene matches.

The CDR3 here is CASSEFVQEKLFF. CDR3 bases: TGTGCCAGCAGTGAATTTGTTCAAGAAAAACTGTTTTTT. The rearrangement links TRBV6-1 to TRBJ1-4; no reliable D call. The ends were cut back, 2 bases at V and 8 bases at J, with 9 bases in the middle. Germline V gene lookup returns CDR1 MNHNS and CDR2 SASEGT. The length of the CDR3 is 13 residues.

The genes are TRBV4-3 and TRBJ2-3, with a weak D call TRBD1 (5 bases). The germline gives CDR1 LGHNA, CDR2 YSLEER. Between the trimmed V and J ends, which lost 0 bases and 5 bases, there was a span of 15 bases. The CDR3 totals 16 residues. DNA for the CDR3: TGCGCCAGCAGCCAAGATCAAGGGGCATCCCGAGATACGCAGTATTTT. Its protein product is CASSQDQGASRDTQYF.

V gene TRBV6-5 combines with J gene TRBJ1-3; D is perhaps TRBD1 (5 bases). Germline loops: CDR1 MNHEY, CDR2 SVGAGI. The V gene lost 2 bases and the J gene lost 0 bases, with 8 bases spanning the gap. The length of the CDR3 is 15 residues. CDR3 nucleotide sequence: TGTGCCAGCAGTTACAAGGGGAGCTCTGGAAACACCATATATTTT. The encoded protein is CASSYKGSSGNTIYF.

This chain links TRBV7-2 with TRBJ1-1; D not resolved. The CDR3 consists of 12 residues. The V and J ends lost 5 bases and 6 bases respectively, with 10 bases between them. CDR1 SGHTA and CDR2 FQGNSA come from the germline V gene. The CDR3 region is CASSLDYAEAFF. CDR3 DNA: TGTGCCAGCAGCCTGGACTACGCTGAAGCTTTCTTT.

This chain joins TRBV5-1 and TRBJ1-1; 11 bases agree with TRBD1. CDR1 is SGHRS and CDR2 is YFSETQ in the germline V gene. The V and J ends lost 4 bases and 1 base, in that order; junction bases with no gene match: 6. CDR3 length: 16 residues. The chain's CDR3 is CASSLGQGAGNTEAFF. DNA for the CDR3: TGCGCCAGCAGCCTCGGACAGGGGGCCGGGAACACTGAAGCTTTCTTT.

The V gene is TRBV4-3, the J gene TRBJ2-3; TRBD2 matches 7 bases. Looked up from germline, CDR1 is LGHNA and CDR2 is YSLEER. Trimming removed 4 bases from V and 3 bases from J; junction bases left unmatched: 7. This CDR3 region has 15 residues. CDR3: CASSREGEETDTQYF. CDR3 nucleotides: TGCGCCAGCAGCCGGGAGGGCGAAGAAACAGATACGCAGTATTTT.

The chain has TRBV11-2 and TRBJ1-2; D remains unclear. The CDR3 is 19 amino acids. Germline V gene sequence: CDR1 SGHAT, CDR2 FQNNGV. V lost 5 bases and J lost 3, with 28 bases in between. The chain's CDR3 is CASSQRVADVRVGYYGYTF. The CDR3 nucleotides read TGTGCCAGCAGCCAGCGTGTAGCAGATGTTAGAGTGGGATACTATGGCTACACCTTC.

CDR3 nucleotide sequence: TGTGCCAGCAGCTTGAGGGACTTGGGCACAGATACGCAGTATTTT. Protein product: CASSLRDLGTDTQYF. The chain has TRBV7-2 and TRBJ2-3; D might be TRBD2 (6 bases). This CDR3 is built from 15 residues. Trimming removed 3 bases from V and 1 base from J, with 11 bases in between. CDR1 and CDR2 (germline): SGHTA, FQGNSA. The full variable domain, completed using reference TRBV7-2 and TRBJ2-3, is GAGVSQSPSNKVTEKGKDVELRCDPISGHTALYWYRQSLGQGLEFLIYFQGNSAPDKSGLPSDRFSAERTGGSVSTLTIQRTQQEDSAVYLCASSLRDLGTDTQYFGPGTRLTVL.

The rearrangement links TRBV7-2 to TRBJ2-3; possibly TRBD2 for D (7 bases). The CDR3 consists of 17 residues. Trimming pared 5 bases from V and 3 bases from J, leaving 21 bases between. CDR1 is SGHTA, CDR2 FQGNSA, per germline. The CDR3 region is CASSQGGDSSPTDTQYF. CDR3 in DNA: TGTGCCAGCAGCCAAGGGGGGGACTCCAGCCCGACAGATACGCAGTATTTT.